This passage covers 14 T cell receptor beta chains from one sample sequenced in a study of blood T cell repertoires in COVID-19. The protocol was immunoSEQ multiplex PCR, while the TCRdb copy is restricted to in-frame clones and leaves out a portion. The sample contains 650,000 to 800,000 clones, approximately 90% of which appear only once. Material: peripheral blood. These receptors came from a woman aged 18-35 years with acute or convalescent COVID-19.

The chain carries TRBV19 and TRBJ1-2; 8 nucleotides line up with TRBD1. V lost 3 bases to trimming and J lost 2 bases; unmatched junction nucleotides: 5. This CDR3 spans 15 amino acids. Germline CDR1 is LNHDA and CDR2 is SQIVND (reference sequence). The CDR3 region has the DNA TGTGCCAGTAGTATTGTGACAGGGGCGAACTATGGCTACACCTTC. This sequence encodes CASSIVTGANYGYTF.

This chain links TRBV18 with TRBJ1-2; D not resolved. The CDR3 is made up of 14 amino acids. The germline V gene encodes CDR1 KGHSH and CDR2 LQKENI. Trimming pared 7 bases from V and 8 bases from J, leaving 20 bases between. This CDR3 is CASFHPAGGHGYTF. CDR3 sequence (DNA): TGTGCCAGCTTCCACCCCGCAGGCGGGCACGGCTACACCTTC. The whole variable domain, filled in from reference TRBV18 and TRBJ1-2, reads NAGVMQNPRHLVRRRGQEARLRCSPMKGHSHVYWYRQLPEEGLKFMVYLQKENIIDESGMPKERFSAEFPKEGPSILRIQQVVRGDSAAYFCASFHPAGGHGYTFGSGTRLTVV.

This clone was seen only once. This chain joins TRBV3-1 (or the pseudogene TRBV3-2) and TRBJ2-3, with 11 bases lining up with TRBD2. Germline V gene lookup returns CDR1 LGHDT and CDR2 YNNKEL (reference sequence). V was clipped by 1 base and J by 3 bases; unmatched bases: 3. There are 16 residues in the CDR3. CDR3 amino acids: CASSQVGTSGTDTQYF. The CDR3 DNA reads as TGTGCCAGCAGCCAAGTCGGGACTAGCGGTACAGATACGCAGTATTTT.

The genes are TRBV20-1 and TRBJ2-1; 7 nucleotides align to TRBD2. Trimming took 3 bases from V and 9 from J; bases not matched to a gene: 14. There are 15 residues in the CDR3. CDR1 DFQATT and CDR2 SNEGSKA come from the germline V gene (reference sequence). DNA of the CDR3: TGCAGTGCTAGTAGGGCCCAGCGGGGCTCAGGTGAGCAGTTCTTC. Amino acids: CSASRAQRGSGEQFF.

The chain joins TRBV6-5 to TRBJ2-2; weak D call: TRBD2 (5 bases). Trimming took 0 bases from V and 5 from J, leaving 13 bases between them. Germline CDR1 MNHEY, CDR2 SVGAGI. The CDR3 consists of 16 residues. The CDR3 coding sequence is TGTGCCAGCAGTTACTCGGACTTTTGGTCAACCGGGGAGCTGTTTTTT. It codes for CASSYSDFWSTGELFF.

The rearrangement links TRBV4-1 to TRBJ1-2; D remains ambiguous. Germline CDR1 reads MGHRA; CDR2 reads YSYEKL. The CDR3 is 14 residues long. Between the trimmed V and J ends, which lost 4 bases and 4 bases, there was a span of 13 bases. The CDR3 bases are TGCGCCAGCAGCCGCCAAACGGAGACCTATGGCTACACCTTC. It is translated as CASSRQTETYGYTF.

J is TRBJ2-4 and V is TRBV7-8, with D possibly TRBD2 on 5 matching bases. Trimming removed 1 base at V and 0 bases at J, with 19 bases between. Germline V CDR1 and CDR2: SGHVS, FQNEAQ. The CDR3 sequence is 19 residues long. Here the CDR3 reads CASSLGIRRRNLAKNIQYF. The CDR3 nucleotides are TGTGCCAGCAGCTTAGGTATTAGGAGGCGTAACCTAGCCAAAAACATTCAGTACTTC.

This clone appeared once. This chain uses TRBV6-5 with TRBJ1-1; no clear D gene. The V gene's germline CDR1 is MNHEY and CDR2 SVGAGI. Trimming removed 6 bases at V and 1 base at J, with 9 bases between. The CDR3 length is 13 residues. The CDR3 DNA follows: TGTGCCAGCAGCCCGGTTAGGAACACTGAAGCTTTCTTT. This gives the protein CASSPVRNTEAFF.

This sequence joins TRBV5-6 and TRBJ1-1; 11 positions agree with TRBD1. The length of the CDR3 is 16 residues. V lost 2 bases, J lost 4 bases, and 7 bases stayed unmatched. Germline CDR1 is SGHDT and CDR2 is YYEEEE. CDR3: CASSFLGTGGSTEAFF. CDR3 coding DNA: TGTGCCAGCAGCTTCCTTGGGACAGGGGGTAGCACTGAAGCTTTCTTT.

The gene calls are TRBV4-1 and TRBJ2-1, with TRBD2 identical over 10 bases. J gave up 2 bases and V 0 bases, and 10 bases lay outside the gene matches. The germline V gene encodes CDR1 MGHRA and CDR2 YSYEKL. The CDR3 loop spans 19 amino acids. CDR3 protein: CASSQERELAGIAYNEQFF. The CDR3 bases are TGCGCCAGCAGCCAAGAACGAGAACTAGCGGGGATCGCCTACAATGAGCAGTTCTTC.

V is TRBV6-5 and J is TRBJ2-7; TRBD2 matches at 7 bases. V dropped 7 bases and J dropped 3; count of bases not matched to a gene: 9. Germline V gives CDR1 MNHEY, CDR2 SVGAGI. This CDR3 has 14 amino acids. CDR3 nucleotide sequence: TGTGCCAGCAAGGATGGGGAGGGCGGCTACGAGCAGTACTTC. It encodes CASKDGEGGYEQYF.

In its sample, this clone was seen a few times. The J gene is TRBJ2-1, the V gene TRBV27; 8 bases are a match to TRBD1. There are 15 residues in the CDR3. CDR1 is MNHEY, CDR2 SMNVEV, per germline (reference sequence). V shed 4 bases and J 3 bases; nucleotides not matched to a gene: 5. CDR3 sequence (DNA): TGTGCCAGCAGTTCGACAGGGGCTGTCTACAATGAGCAGTTCTTC. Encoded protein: CASSSTGAVYNEQFF.

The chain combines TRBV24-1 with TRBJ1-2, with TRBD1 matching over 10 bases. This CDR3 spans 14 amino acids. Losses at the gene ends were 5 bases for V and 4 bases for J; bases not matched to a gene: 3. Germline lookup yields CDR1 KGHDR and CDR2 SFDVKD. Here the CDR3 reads CATSGRDRGYGYTF. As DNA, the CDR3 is TGTGCCACCAGTGGGCGGGACAGGGGCTATGGCTACACCTTC.

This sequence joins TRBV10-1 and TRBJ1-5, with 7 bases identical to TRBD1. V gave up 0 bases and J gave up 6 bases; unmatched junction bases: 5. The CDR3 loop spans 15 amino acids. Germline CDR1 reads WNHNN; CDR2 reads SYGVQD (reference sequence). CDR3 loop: CASSESDRVGQPQHF. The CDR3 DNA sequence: TGCGCCAGCAGTGAGTCCGACAGGGTGGGTCAGCCCCAGCATTTT.